This TCR beta chain was sequenced in a study of beta chain features in type 1 diabetes. What was sequenced were expressed TCRB transcripts, since all of the isolated RNA had been reverse transcribed. Data came from immunoSEQ multiplex PCR; TCRdb stores just in-frame clones and leaves some out. The table records 300,000 to 350,000 clones, 6.5% to 10% of them present only once. In this sample, this clone turned up a few times. CDR3 size: 14 residues. The ends lost 5 bases at V and 1 base at J; junction bases unmatched: 4. Germline CDR1 reads SGHNT; CDR2 reads YYREEE (reference sequence). The sample taken for sequencing was central memory CD4+ T cells from blood. The chain couples TRBV5-4 to TRBJ2-5; 8 nucleotides align to TRBD2. This TCR came from a woman under 30 in good health. CDR3: CASSSTSAQETQYF. CDR3 nucleotides: TGTGCCAGCAGTTCGACTAGCGCCCAAGAGACCCAGTACTTC.